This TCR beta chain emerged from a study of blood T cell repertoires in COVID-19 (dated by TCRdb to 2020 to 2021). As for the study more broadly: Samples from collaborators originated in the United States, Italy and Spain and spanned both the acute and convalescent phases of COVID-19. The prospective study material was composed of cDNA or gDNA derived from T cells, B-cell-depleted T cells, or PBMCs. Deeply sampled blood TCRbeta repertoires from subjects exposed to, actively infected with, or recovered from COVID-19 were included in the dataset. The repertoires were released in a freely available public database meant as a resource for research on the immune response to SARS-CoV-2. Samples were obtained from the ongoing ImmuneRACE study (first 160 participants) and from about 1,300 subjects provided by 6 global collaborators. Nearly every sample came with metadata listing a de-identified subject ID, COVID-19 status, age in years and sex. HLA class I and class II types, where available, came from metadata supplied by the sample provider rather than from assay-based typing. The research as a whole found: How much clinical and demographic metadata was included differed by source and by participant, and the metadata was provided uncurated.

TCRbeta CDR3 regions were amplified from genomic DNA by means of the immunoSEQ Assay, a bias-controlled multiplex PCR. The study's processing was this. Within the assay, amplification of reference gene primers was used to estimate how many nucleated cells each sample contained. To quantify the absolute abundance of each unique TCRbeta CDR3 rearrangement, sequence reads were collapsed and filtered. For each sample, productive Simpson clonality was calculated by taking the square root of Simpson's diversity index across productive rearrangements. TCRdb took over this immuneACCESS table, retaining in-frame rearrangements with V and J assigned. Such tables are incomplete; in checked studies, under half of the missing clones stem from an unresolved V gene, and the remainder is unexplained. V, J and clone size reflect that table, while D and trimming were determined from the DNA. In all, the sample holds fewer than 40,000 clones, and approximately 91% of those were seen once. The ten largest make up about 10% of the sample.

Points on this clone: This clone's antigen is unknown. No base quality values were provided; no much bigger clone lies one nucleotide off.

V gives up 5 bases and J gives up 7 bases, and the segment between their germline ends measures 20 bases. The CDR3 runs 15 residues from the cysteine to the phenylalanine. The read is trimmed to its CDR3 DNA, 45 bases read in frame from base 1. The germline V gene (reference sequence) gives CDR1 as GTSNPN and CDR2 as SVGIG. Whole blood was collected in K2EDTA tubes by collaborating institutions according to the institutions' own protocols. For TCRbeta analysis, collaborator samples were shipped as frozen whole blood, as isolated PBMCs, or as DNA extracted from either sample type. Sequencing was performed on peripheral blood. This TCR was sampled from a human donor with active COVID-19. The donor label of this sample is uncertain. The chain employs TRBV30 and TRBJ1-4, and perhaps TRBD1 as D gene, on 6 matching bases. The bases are TGTGCCTGGGCCCCGACTACAGGGCTGAGTGAAAAACTGTTTTTT. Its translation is CAWAPTTGLSEKLFF.